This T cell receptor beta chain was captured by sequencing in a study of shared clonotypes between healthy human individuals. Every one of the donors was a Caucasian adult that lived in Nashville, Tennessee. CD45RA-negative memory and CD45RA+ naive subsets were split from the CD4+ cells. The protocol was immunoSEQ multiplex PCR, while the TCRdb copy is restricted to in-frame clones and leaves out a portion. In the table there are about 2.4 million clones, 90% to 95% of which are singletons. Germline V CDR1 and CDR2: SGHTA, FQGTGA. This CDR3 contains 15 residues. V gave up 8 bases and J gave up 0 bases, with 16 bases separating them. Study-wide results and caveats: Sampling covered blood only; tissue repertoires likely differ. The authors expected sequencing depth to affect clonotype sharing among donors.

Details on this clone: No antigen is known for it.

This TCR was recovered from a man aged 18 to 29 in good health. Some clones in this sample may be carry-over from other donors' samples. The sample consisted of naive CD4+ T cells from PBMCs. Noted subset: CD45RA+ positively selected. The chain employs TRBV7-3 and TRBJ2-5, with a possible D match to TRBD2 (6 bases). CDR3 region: CASARDSRYQETQYF. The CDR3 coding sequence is TGTGCCAGCGCTCGGGACTCCCGGTACCAAGAGACCCAGTACTTC.